This T cell receptor (beta chain) stems from a study of CD8 T cells in Susac syndrome. At the level of the study: Sequencing included Susac syndrome patients, roughly six of them with active disease and under 10 in remission.

This CDR3 is 12 amino acids long. The germline V gene has CDR1 ENHRY and CDR2 SYGVKD. Trimming took 0 bases from V and 2 from J, leaving 2 bases between them. Study results and limitations: Susac-specific public clones in total CD8+ repertoires numbered 15 to 20; in CD8+ TEMRA repertoires, they numbered five.

A remark on this clonotype: Its antigen is not known.

0.5 to 1 ug RNA was reverse transcribed with random hexamers. TCRdb reprocessed the immunoSEQ multiplex PCR reads with MiXCR, giving one entry per CDR3 protein. In the table there are fewer than 85,000 distinct CDR3 sequences, roughly 94% of which are singletons. Recently defined diagnostic criteria classed the Susac syndrome patients as definite or probable. The chain carries TRBV10-3 and TRBJ2-7; unclear D gene. The source is a human donor with Susac syndrome. Sequenced material: CD8+ T cells from PBMCs. As DNA, the CDR3 is TGTGCCATCAGTGAGTCGGCCTACGAGCAGTACTTC. This encodes CAISESAYEQYF.